The rows below give T cell receptor beta chains drawn from one sample of a study of blood T cell repertoires in COVID-19. The protocol was immunoSEQ multiplex PCR, while the TCRdb copy is restricted to in-frame clones and leaves out a portion. The table includes hundreds of thousands of clones, 91% detected once. What was sequenced was peripheral blood. Receptor source: a woman between 18 and 29 years old who had recovered from COVID-19. CDR3s include the opening cysteine and the closing phenylalanine or tryptophan. The order of the fields is V gene, J gene, clone size, D gene, CDR3 DNA, CDR3 protein. The D gene is left open where the match is weak. Not all rows give a size; the values are once, few, many and, for expanded clones, a class.

TRBV5-8	TRBJ1-3	.	TRBD1	TGTGCCAGCAGCTCGCCCGGGACAGCTGTACGTGGAAACACCATATATTTT	CASSSPGTAVRGNTIYF
TRBV7-6	TRBJ1-1	.	.	TGTGCCAGCAGCTTATTCGGGGGGGTGAACACTGAAGCTTTCTTT	CASSLFGGVNTEAFF
TRBV13	TRBJ2-5	.	.	TGTGCCAGCAGCTTAGGCCTTGAGACCCAGTACTTC	CASSLGLETQYF
TRBV7-2	TRBJ1-5	few	.	TGTGCCAGCAGCAGCGGCCCTGGGACTGCAAAGCCCCAGCATTTT	CASSSGPGTAKPQHF
TRBV4-1	TRBJ1-1	.	TRBD1	TGCGCCAGCAGCCAAGTTGGTCGAGACAGGGGAAGGAGGTTGGCTTTCTTT	CASSQVGRDRGRRLAFF
TRBV5-6	TRBJ1-5	.	.	TGTGCCAGCAGCTTGGGAAGGGGCCTGTTTAGCAATCAGCCCCAGCATTTT	CASSLGRGLFSNQPQHF
TRBV4-3	TRBJ2-1	.	TRBD2	TGCGCCAGCAGCCATAGACTAGCGGGTCTTCACAATGAGCAGTTCTTC	CASSHRLAGLHNEQFF
TRBV10-3	TRBJ2-2	.	TRBD1	TGTGCCTCAGGGACAGGGGGCAAGGACGGGGAGCTGTTTTTT	CASGTGGKDGELFF
TRBV7-2	TRBJ1-4	.	TRBD1	TGTGCCAGCAGCTATGGGACAGGAGATGAAAAACTGTTTTTT	CASSYGTGDEKLFF
TRBV6-6	TRBJ1-1	.	.	TGTGCCAGGCACCGGGGGGACTTCGAAGCTTTCTTT	CARHRGDFEAFF
TRBV5-1	TRBJ2-3	.	TRBD2	TGCGCCAGCAGCTTGGTATACTCAGCGGGAGATCCAGATACGCAGTATTTT	CASSLVYSAGDPDTQYF
TRBV7-2	TRBJ1-1	few	.	TGTGCCAGCAGCTTAGGACAGAACACTGAAGCTTTCTTT	CASSLGQNTEAFF
TRBV11-2	TRBJ2-1	.	TRBD2	TGTGCCAGCAGCTTAGAAAGGTCTAGCGGAGTTTCCTACAATGAGCAGTTCTTC	CASSLERSSGVSYNEQFF
TRBV2	TRBJ1-1	.	TRBD1	TGTGCCAGCAGCCGACAGGGCACTGAAGCTTTCTTT	CASSRQGTEAFF
TRBV7-9	TRBJ1-1	.	.	TGTGCCAGCAGCTTTTACAGGTTTAATCGGACTGAAGCTTTCTTT	CASSFYRFNRTEAFF
TRBV10-3	TRBJ2-5	.	.	TGTGCCATCCGAGACGGACGCACGGGCCTAGCCCAAGAGACCCAGTACTTC	CAIRDGRTGLAQETQYF
TRBV24-1	TRBJ1-1	.	.	TGTGCCACCAGTGACCCTAAAGAGGGGGTAACTGAAGCTTTCTTT	CATSDPKEGVTEAFF
TRBV6-5	TRBJ2-3	.	.	TGTGCCAGCAGTTACCGGGGGGCGGGTGCAGATACGCAGTATTTT	CASSYRGAGADTQYF
TRBV19	TRBJ1-6	.	TRBD1	TGTGCCAGTACCAAACAAGGGACAGGGACCAGTTCACCCCTCCACTTT	CASTKQGTGTSSPLHF
TRBV24-1	TRBJ2-1	.	.	TGTGCCACCAGTGATTGGGCAGAAGGCCATGAGCAGTTCTTC	CATSDWAEGHEQFF
TRBV5-4	TRBJ2-1	once	TRBD2	TGTGCCAGCAGCTTGGGAACTAGCGGATACAATGAGCAGTTCTTC	CASSLGTSGYNEQFF
TRBV29-1	TRBJ2-1	.	.	TGCAGCGTTGAGGAGGGCAGCAATGAGCAGTTCTTC	CSVEEGSNEQFF
TRBV9	TRBJ1-6	.	.	TGTGCCAGCAGCGTAGCTATCAGGTGTACTTTAAATATTATGAATTCACCCCTCCACTTT	CASSVAIRCTLNIMNSPLHF
TRBV7-2	TRBJ1-2	.	TRBD1	TGTGCCAGCAGCTTAGGGGACAGGGAAGGACACCGCTATGGGTACACCTTC	CASSLGDREGHRYGYTF
TRBV5-1	TRBJ2-5	.	.	TGCGCCAGCAGCTTTCTAGGACAGCACCAAGAGACCCAGTACTTC	CASSFLGQHQETQYF
TRBV18	TRBJ1-5	.	.	TGTGCCAGCTCACTTGGTTTGGCAGGGGACAATCAGCCCCAGCATTTT	CASSLGLAGDNQPQHF
TRBV25-1	TRBJ2-6	.	.	TGTGCCAGCAGTGAGAGCCGCTTTGGGGCCAACGTCCTGACTTTC	CASSESRFGANVLTF
TRBV6-2/TRBV6-3	TRBJ2-1	.	.	TGTGCCAGCAGTCAAGAAGTTCCGGGGGAGAATGAGCAGTTCTTC	CASSQEVPGENEQFF
TRBV5-6	TRBJ2-3	.	.	TGTGCCAGCAGCTTGGCTGGGGCCCTCACAGATACGCAGTATTTT	CASSLAGALTDTQYF
TRBV5-1	TRBJ2-3	.	TRBD2	TGCGCCAGCAGCTTACCCCGGACTAGCGGAAACACAGATACGCAGTATTTT	CASSLPRTSGNTDTQYF